This TCR beta chain was identified in a study of T-cell memory formation after mild COVID-19. A single record per CDR3 protein comes from TCRdb applying MiXCR to the 5' RACE reads. The sample has fewer than 350,000 distinct CDR3 sequences, 7% to 10% seen once; the top ten hold approximately 22%. Germline-derived CDR1 and CDR2 are MNHEY and SMNVEV (reference sequence). There are 16 residues in the CDR3. The V and J ends lost 8 bases and 0 bases respectively, with 17 bases between them. This chain uses TRBV27 with TRBJ2-1, with unresolved D. Sequencing input: PBMCs or a T cell subset sorted from them (not recorded which). The TCR sequence derives from a man between 18 and 29 years old who had mild COVID-19 (a few samples of this study predate the infection). Cell type and time point are not known. The DNA for the CDR3 is TGTGCCAGCTCCCCCTTAATTACGAGCTCCTACAATGAGCAGTTCTTC. Protein sequence: CASSPLITSSYNEQFF.